This is a list of T cell receptor beta chains from one sample in a study of blood T cell repertoires in COVID-19. Profiled with immunoSEQ multiplex PCR; TCRdb holds only in-frame clones, not every one. The sample yields roughly 200,000 clones, around nine tenths seen once. The sample was peripheral blood. These receptors were taken from a man in his 60s with active or convalescent COVID-19. Both conserved end residues are part of each CDR3. The order of the fields is J gene, CDR3 length, clone size, D gene, V gene, CDR3 protein, CDR3 DNA. A D gene is named only where the DNA matches it firmly. Clone size appears in some rows only: once, few, many, or a class for an expanded clone.

J gene: TRBJ1-3
CDR3 length: 15
clone size: once
D gene: NA
V gene: TRBV6-5
CDR3 protein: CASSYSWGAGNTIYF
CDR3 DNA: TGTGCCAGCAGTTACTCGTGGGGGGCTGGAAACACCATATATTTT

J gene: TRBJ1-2
CDR3 length: 14
clone size: NA
D gene: NA
V gene: TRBV5-1
CDR3 protein: CASSGQGPNYGYTF
CDR3 DNA: TGCGCCAGCAGTGGGCAGGGGCCTAACTATGGCTACACCTTC

J gene: TRBJ2-5
CDR3 length: 14
clone size: NA
D gene: TRBD1
V gene: TRBV9
CDR3 protein: CASSVGDRRETQYF
CDR3 DNA: TGTGCCAGCAGCGTTGGGGACAGGAGGGAGACCCAGTACTTC

J gene: TRBJ1-5
CDR3 length: 15
clone size: NA
D gene: NA
V gene: TRBV4-2
CDR3 protein: CASSQRLGGDQPQHF
CDR3 DNA: TGTGCCAGCAGCCAGAGATTAGGGGGGGATCAGCCCCAGCATTTT

J gene: TRBJ1-2
CDR3 length: 12
clone size: NA
D gene: NA
V gene: TRBV25-1
CDR3 protein: CASRGQVYGYTF
CDR3 DNA: TGTGCCAGCAGGGGACAAGTCTATGGCTACACCTTC

J gene: TRBJ1-1
CDR3 length: 15
clone size: NA
D gene: TRBD1
V gene: TRBV5-1
CDR3 protein: CASSRTLDRYTEAFF
CDR3 DNA: TGCGCCAGCAGCCGAACCCTGGACAGGTACACTGAAGCTTTCTTT

J gene: TRBJ1-1
CDR3 length: 11
clone size: NA
D gene: NA
V gene: TRBV12-3/TRBV12-4
CDR3 protein: CASTYQTEAFF
CDR3 DNA: TGTGCCAGCACCTATCAAACTGAAGCTTTCTTT

J gene: TRBJ2-5
CDR3 length: 15
clone size: NA
D gene: NA
V gene: TRBV5-1
CDR3 protein: CASSPEGGIQETQYF
CDR3 DNA: TGCGCCAGCAGCCCCGAAGGGGGTATCCAAGAGACCCAGTACTTC

J gene: TRBJ1-1
CDR3 length: 12
clone size: NA
D gene: NA
V gene: TRBV6-2/TRBV6-3
CDR3 protein: CASSPRVTEAFF
CDR3 DNA: TGTGCCAGCAGCCCCAGGGTGACTGAAGCTTTCTTT

J gene: TRBJ2-7
CDR3 length: 15
clone size: NA
D gene: TRBD2
V gene: TRBV6-5
CDR3 protein: CASTPRTRATYEQYF
CDR3 DNA: TGTGCCAGCACCCCACGGACTAGGGCGACCTACGAGCAGTACTTC

J gene: TRBJ1-5
CDR3 length: 13
clone size: NA
D gene: NA
V gene: TRBV10-3
CDR3 protein: CAISVNRDQPQHF
CDR3 DNA: TGTGCCATCAGTGTCAACCGAGATCAGCCCCAGCATTTT

J gene: TRBJ2-3
CDR3 length: 13
clone size: NA
D gene: NA
V gene: TRBV6-5
CDR3 protein: CASRQVNTDTQYF
CDR3 DNA: TGTGCCAGTAGACAGGTAAACACAGATACGCAGTATTTT

J gene: TRBJ2-1
CDR3 length: 16
clone size: NA
D gene: NA
V gene: TRBV19
CDR3 protein: CASSILNGGGRNEQFF
CDR3 DNA: TGTGCCAGTAGTATATTAAATGGGGGGGGGCGCAATGAGCAGTTCTTC

J gene: TRBJ2-7
CDR3 length: 14
clone size: once
D gene: TRBD1
V gene: TRBV6-5
CDR3 protein: CASSPGQGEYEQYF
CDR3 DNA: TGTGCCAGCAGTCCGGGACAGGGGGAATACGAGCAGTACTTC

J gene: TRBJ1-2
CDR3 length: 13
clone size: NA
D gene: NA
V gene: TRBV5-4
CDR3 protein: CASNHNQYYGYTF
CDR3 DNA: TGTGCCAGCAACCATAACCAGTACTATGGCTACACCTTC

J gene: TRBJ1-2
CDR3 length: 15
clone size: NA
D gene: TRBD1
V gene: TRBV15
CDR3 protein: CATSRAGQGVYGYTF
CDR3 DNA: TGTGCCACCAGCAGAGCCGGACAGGGTGTCTATGGCTACACCTTC

J gene: TRBJ2-2
CDR3 length: 16
clone size: NA
D gene: TRBD2
V gene: TRBV3-1/TRBV3-2
CDR3 protein: CASSKTSGTNTGELFF
CDR3 DNA: TGTGCCAGCAGCAAGACTAGCGGGACGAACACCGGGGAGCTGTTTTTT

J gene: TRBJ2-5
CDR3 length: 17
clone size: NA
D gene: TRBD1
V gene: TRBV11-2
CDR3 protein: CASSPKTGVGYQETQYF
CDR3 DNA: TGTGCCAGCAGCCCAAAAACAGGGGTGGGGTACCAAGAGACCCAGTACTTC

J gene: TRBJ2-7
CDR3 length: 14
clone size: NA
D gene: TRBD1
V gene: TRBV27
CDR3 protein: CASSPRQGAYEQYF
CDR3 DNA: TGTGCCAGCAGTCCCCGACAGGGGGCCTACGAGCAGTACTTC

J gene: TRBJ2-2
CDR3 length: 13
clone size: NA
D gene: NA
V gene: TRBV2
CDR3 protein: CASSSVYTGELFF
CDR3 DNA: TGTGCCAGCAGTAGCGTATACACCGGGGAGCTGTTTTTT

J gene: TRBJ2-5
CDR3 length: 18
clone size: once
D gene: TRBD2
V gene: TRBV6-2/TRBV6-3
CDR3 protein: CASSPGRTSGDPQETQYF
CDR3 DNA: TGTGCCAGCAGCCCTGGACGGACTAGCGGGGACCCGCAAGAGACCCAGTACTTC

J gene: TRBJ1-3
CDR3 length: 17
clone size: once
D gene: NA
V gene: TRBV21-1
CDR3 protein: CASKREVWGASGNTIYF
CDR3 DNA: TGTGCCAGCAAGCGGGAGGTTTGGGGGGCGTCTGGAAACACCATATATTTT

J gene: TRBJ1-5
CDR3 length: 12
clone size: NA
D gene: NA
V gene: TRBV6-5
CDR3 protein: CASSTVNQPQHF
CDR3 DNA: TGTGCCAGTTCGACAGTCAATCAGCCCCAGCATTTT

J gene: TRBJ2-5
CDR3 length: 12
clone size: NA
D gene: NA
V gene: TRBV29-1
CDR3 protein: CSVSQGAETQYF
CDR3 DNA: TGCAGCGTCTCACAGGGAGCAGAGACCCAGTACTTC

J gene: TRBJ2-5
CDR3 length: 15
clone size: NA
D gene: NA
V gene: TRBV24-1
CDR3 protein: CATSDTTQGGETQYF
CDR3 DNA: TGTGCCACCAGTGACACAACCCAGGGAGGAGAGACCCAGTACTTC

J gene: TRBJ1-1
CDR3 length: 13
clone size: NA
D gene: NA
V gene: TRBV5-4
CDR3 protein: CASSLDQNTEAFF
CDR3 DNA: TGTGCCAGCAGCTTGGATCAGAACACTGAAGCTTTCTTT

J gene: TRBJ1-1
CDR3 length: 16
clone size: NA
D gene: NA
V gene: TRBV10-3
CDR3 protein: CAISITSGAMNTEAFF
CDR3 DNA: TGTGCCATCAGCATTACCTCAGGGGCCATGAACACTGAAGCTTTCTTT

J gene: TRBJ2-7
CDR3 length: 12
clone size: few
D gene: NA
V gene: TRBV19
CDR3 protein: CAIQDSPALQYF
CDR3 DNA: TGTGCCATTCAGGACAGTCCGGCTCTACAGTACTTC

J gene: TRBJ1-1
CDR3 length: 13
clone size: NA
D gene: NA
V gene: TRBV27
CDR3 protein: CASAAAVNTEAFF
CDR3 DNA: TGTGCCAGTGCGGCAGCAGTGAACACTGAAGCTTTCTTT

J gene: TRBJ2-7
CDR3 length: 14
clone size: NA
D gene: NA
V gene: TRBV7-8
CDR3 protein: CASSSQVNPYEQYF
CDR3 DNA: TGTGCCAGCAGCTCGCAGGTGAACCCCTACGAGCAGTACTTC

J gene: TRBJ1-2
CDR3 length: 11
clone size: NA
D gene: NA
V gene: TRBV28
CDR3 protein: CASSVRGGYTF
CDR3 DNA: TGTGCCAGCAGCGTCAGGGGTGGCTACACCTTC

J gene: TRBJ2-3
CDR3 length: 15
clone size: NA
D gene: TRBD2
V gene: TRBV7-2
CDR3 protein: CASSLRGGWTDTQYF
CDR3 DNA: TGTGCCAGCAGCTTACGGGGGGGCTGGACAGATACGCAGTATTTT

J gene: TRBJ1-5
CDR3 length: 18
clone size: NA
D gene: TRBD1
V gene: TRBV10-2
CDR3 protein: CASSETATGGRGNQPQHF
CDR3 DNA: TGCGCCAGCAGTGAGACCGCTACAGGGGGCAGGGGGAATCAGCCCCAGCATTTT

J gene: TRBJ2-5
CDR3 length: 13
clone size: NA
D gene: NA
V gene: TRBV5-1
CDR3 protein: CASSQQGGETQYF
CDR3 DNA: TGCGCCAGCAGCCAGCAGGGGGGAGAGACCCAGTACTTC

J gene: TRBJ2-3
CDR3 length: 14
clone size: NA
D gene: NA
V gene: TRBV7-3
CDR3 protein: CASSLSPGTDTQYF
CDR3 DNA: TGTGCCAGCAGCCTGTCTCCGGGGACAGATACGCAGTATTTT

J gene: TRBJ1-2
CDR3 length: 14
clone size: NA
D gene: TRBD1
V gene: TRBV9
CDR3 protein: CASSDGRGIYGYTF
CDR3 DNA: TGTGCCAGCAGCGACGGCAGGGGGATCTATGGCTACACCTTC

J gene: TRBJ2-6
CDR3 length: 18
clone size: NA
D gene: NA
V gene: TRBV5-5
CDR3 protein: CASSRVWATVSGANVLTF
CDR3 DNA: TGTGCCAGCAGCCGCGTTTGGGCCACCGTCTCTGGGGCCAACGTCCTGACTTTC

J gene: TRBJ2-7
CDR3 length: 14
clone size: NA
D gene: TRBD1
V gene: TRBV14
CDR3 protein: CASSQTGATYEQYF
CDR3 DNA: TGTGCCAGCAGCCAGACAGGGGCGACCTACGAGCAGTACTTC

J gene: TRBJ2-7
CDR3 length: 13
clone size: NA
D gene: NA
V gene: TRBV29-1
CDR3 protein: CSVSYTSTGEQYF
CDR3 DNA: TGCAGCGTTTCTTACACTTCAACGGGGGAGCAGTACTTC

J gene: TRBJ2-2
CDR3 length: 14
clone size: once
D gene: NA
V gene: TRBV5-1
CDR3 protein: CASSLYGNTGELFF
CDR3 DNA: TGCGCCAGCAGCTTATACGGGAACACCGGGGAGCTGTTTTTT

J gene: TRBJ2-5
CDR3 length: 12
clone size: NA
D gene: NA
V gene: TRBV30
CDR3 protein: CAWSPREGTQYF
CDR3 DNA: TGTGCCTGGAGCCCTCGTGAGGGGACCCAGTACTTC

J gene: TRBJ2-4
CDR3 length: 17
clone size: NA
D gene: NA
V gene: TRBV18
CDR3 protein: CASSPPAGSQAKNIQYF
CDR3 DNA: TGTGCCAGCTCACCACCTGCAGGGTCTCAAGCCAAAAACATTCAGTACTTC

J gene: TRBJ1-1
CDR3 length: 13
clone size: once
D gene: NA
V gene: TRBV29-1
CDR3 protein: CSVSAAPDTEAFF
CDR3 DNA: TGCAGCGTTTCGGCGGCACCGGACACTGAAGCTTTCTTT

J gene: TRBJ1-1
CDR3 length: 15
clone size: NA
D gene: NA
V gene: TRBV5-1
CDR3 protein: CASSFFQGANTEAFF
CDR3 DNA: TGCGCCAGCAGCTTCTTCCAGGGTGCGAACACTGAAGCTTTCTTT

J gene: TRBJ1-1
CDR3 length: 12
clone size: once
D gene: NA
V gene: TRBV10-3
CDR3 protein: CAIAPGTTEAFF
CDR3 DNA: TGTGCCATCGCCCCGGGAACCACTGAAGCTTTCTTT

J gene: TRBJ1-1
CDR3 length: 13
clone size: once
D gene: NA
V gene: TRBV9
CDR3 protein: CASSQGLNTEAFF
CDR3 DNA: TGTGCCAGCAGTCAGGGGCTGAACACTGAAGCTTTCTTT

J gene: TRBJ2-5
CDR3 length: 14
clone size: NA
D gene: NA
V gene: TRBV11-3
CDR3 protein: CASSAGMRGETQYF
CDR3 DNA: TGTGCCAGCAGCGCGGGAATGCGCGGAGAGACCCAGTACTTC

J gene: TRBJ1-6
CDR3 length: 17
clone size: NA
D gene: NA
V gene: TRBV5-4
CDR3 protein: CASSGGVESSYNSPLHF
CDR3 DNA: TGTGCCAGCAGCGGGGGGGTTGAAAGCTCCTATAATTCACCCCTCCACTTT

J gene: TRBJ1-5
CDR3 length: 14
clone size: NA
D gene: NA
V gene: TRBV6-5
CDR3 protein: CASSIQETNQPQHF
CDR3 DNA: TGTGCCAGCAGTATACAGGAAACTAATCAGCCCCAGCATTTT

J gene: TRBJ1-1
CDR3 length: 16
clone size: NA
D gene: TRBD1
V gene: TRBV4-2
CDR3 protein: CASSPLGQVTNTEAFF
CDR3 DNA: TGTGCCAGCAGCCCCCTCGGACAGGTCACGAACACTGAAGCTTTCTTT

J gene: TRBJ1-4
CDR3 length: 18
clone size: once
D gene: TRBD1
V gene: TRBV19
CDR3 protein: CASSTRSGTGGSGEKLFF
CDR3 DNA: TGTGCCAGTAGTACCAGATCCGGGACAGGGGGCAGTGGTGAAAAACTGTTTTTT

J gene: TRBJ2-3
CDR3 length: 15
clone size: NA
D gene: TRBD2
V gene: TRBV5-1
CDR3 protein: CASSPGLAGGDTQYF
CDR3 DNA: TGCGCCAGCAGCCCGGGACTAGCGGGTGGTGATACGCAGTATTTT

J gene: TRBJ2-2
CDR3 length: 12
clone size: NA
D gene: NA
V gene: TRBV7-2
CDR3 protein: CASSPTGLELFF
CDR3 DNA: TGTGCCAGCAGCCCGACAGGTTTGGAGCTGTTTTTT

J gene: TRBJ1-1
CDR3 length: 13
clone size: NA
D gene: NA
V gene: TRBV6-5
CDR3 protein: CASSPRGSTEAFF
CDR3 DNA: TGTGCCAGCAGCCCCAGGGGAAGCACTGAAGCTTTCTTT

J gene: TRBJ1-4
CDR3 length: 13
clone size: once
D gene: NA
V gene: TRBV29-1
CDR3 protein: CSVIQGSNEKLFF
CDR3 DNA: TGCAGCGTAATACAGGGTAGTAATGAAAAACTGTTTTTT

J gene: TRBJ2-1
CDR3 length: 16
clone size: NA
D gene: NA
V gene: TRBV4-1
CDR3 protein: CASSQEPLPLENEQFF
CDR3 DNA: TGCGCCAGCAGCCAAGAGCCCCTTCCTCTAGAGAATGAGCAGTTCTTC

J gene: TRBJ1-4
CDR3 length: 14
clone size: NA
D gene: NA
V gene: TRBV2
CDR3 protein: CATGWKGANEKLFF
CDR3 DNA: TGTGCCACCGGTTGGAAGGGAGCTAATGAAAAACTGTTTTTT

J gene: TRBJ1-2
CDR3 length: 12
clone size: few
D gene: NA
V gene: TRBV9
CDR3 protein: CASSPANYGYTF
CDR3 DNA: TGTGCCAGCAGCCCGGCTAACTATGGCTACACCTTC